The 25 T cell receptor beta chains reported below all come from one sample, sequenced in a study of control samples from healthy donors and cancer patients. Libraries were prepared by immunoSEQ multiplex PCR; TCRdb keeps only in-frame clonotypes and omits some of them. The sample yields 120,000 to 150,000 clones, less than 90% seen once. The sample was blood. The receptors come from a woman between 25 and 40 years old in good health.

This chain uses TRBV5-1 with TRBJ1-5; no clear D. The germline gives CDR1 SGHRS, CDR2 YFSETQ. V shed 4 bases and J shed 7 bases, with 12 bases lying between them. The CDR3 runs to 13 residues. The CDR3 sequence: CASSKYLGQPQHF. CDR3 nucleotides: TGCGCCAGCAGCAAGTACCTGGGACAGCCCCAGCATTTT. Full variable domain (outside the CDR3, taken from reference TRBV5-1 and TRBJ1-5): KAGVTQTPRYLIKTRGQQVTLSCSPISGHRSVSWYQQTPGQGLQFLFEYFSETQRNKGNFPGRFSGRQFSNSRSEMNVSTLELGDSALYLCASSKYLGQPQHFGDGTRLSIL.

The chain carries TRBV7-2 and TRBJ2-4, with TRBD1 as a possible D gene (5 bases). CDR3 length: 13 residues. Per the germline V gene, CDR1 is SGHTA and CDR2 is FQGNSA. Trimming removed 5 bases from V and 6 bases from J, with 11 bases in between. CDR3 sequence (DNA): TGTGCCAGCAGCCCCGACAGATCAAACATTCAGTACTTC. Its protein is CASSPDRSNIQYF.

This clone was counted between two and nine times. The chain uses TRBV7-2 and TRBJ1-2; no definite D call. Trimming pared 0 bases from V and 4 bases from J, leaving 9 bases between. This CDR3 region has 14 residues. CDR1 SGHTA and CDR2 FQGNSA come from the germline V gene. CDR3 nucleotides: TGTGCCAGCAGCTTAGCGAGGCAAGCCTATGGCTACACCTTC. Its protein product is CASSLARQAYGYTF.

V is TRBV7-2 and J is TRBJ1-1; D is unresolved. Per the germline V gene, CDR1 is SGHTA and CDR2 is FQGNSA. With 0 bases removed from V and 8 bases from J, the gap between germline ends came to 13 bases. The CDR3 is 14 residues long. The CDR3 spells CASSLAYDRNEAFF. The CDR3 coding sequence is TGTGCCAGCAGCTTAGCGTATGACCGGAACGAAGCTTTCTTT.

Only a few counts were recorded for this clone. V usage is TRBV28 and J usage is TRBJ1-2, with 7 positions matching TRBD1. V trimming: 6 bases; J trimming: 7 bases; junction bases outside the gene matches: 8. There are 13 residues in the CDR3. Germline CDR1 is MDHEN and CDR2 is SYDVKM. The DNA for the CDR3 is TGTGCCAGCAGAACCACAGGGGTTCCTGGCTACACCTTC. Residues: CASRTTGVPGYTF.

This clone has just one count. The genes are TRBV9 and TRBJ2-7; TRBD1 matches at 7 bases. The CDR3 sequence is 16 residues long. Germline lookup yields CDR1 SGDLS and CDR2 YYNGEE. The junction had 8 bases not matched to a gene; V was cut back by 0 bases and J by 2 bases. This CDR3 is CASSVGPAGGTYEQYF. In nucleotides, the CDR3 is TGTGCCAGCAGCGTAGGTCCGGCAGGGGGTACCTACGAGCAGTACTTC.

The chain is built from TRBV4-2 and TRBJ2-3; 12 bases are shared with TRBD2. The ends lost 1 base at V and 15 bases at J; junction bases unmatched: 8. From germline, CDR1 is LGHNA and CDR2 YNFKEQ. This CDR3 comprises 14 residues. The CDR3 region is CASSQGGTSGPIYF. The CDR3 DNA sequence: TGTGCCAGCAGCCAAGGCGGGACTAGCGGGCCTATTTATTTT.

This clone was observed a single time. The V gene is TRBV19, the J gene TRBJ2-6; 9 nucleotides match TRBD1. The CDR3 has 18 amino acids. V trimming: 4 bases; J trimming: 0 bases; junction bases outside the gene matches: 7. From germline, CDR1 is LNHDA and CDR2 SQIVND (reference sequence). As DNA, the CDR3 is TGTGCCAGTAGTACCTGGGACAGGGCATACTCTGGGGCCAACGTCCTGACTTTC. It translates to CASSTWDRAYSGANVLTF.

The gene calls are TRBV27 and TRBJ1-5; tentative D call: TRBD1 (6 bases). Trimming pared 5 bases from V and 1 base from J, leaving 12 bases between. Per the germline V gene, CDR1 is MNHEY and CDR2 is SMNVEV (reference sequence). The CDR3 contains 15 residues. The CDR3: CASSSRTESNQPQHF. The CDR3 DNA sequence: TGTGCCAGCAGTAGTAGGACAGAAAGCAATCAGCCCCAGCATTTT.

This rearrangement joins TRBV7-8 to TRBJ2-7, with TRBD1 matching 8 bases. This CDR3 spans 16 amino acids. CDR1 SGHVS and CDR2 FQNEAQ come from the germline V gene. J was trimmed by 5 bases and V by 1 base; bases with no gene match: 10. In DNA form, the CDR3 reads TGTGCCAGCAGCTTAGGAGCAGGGGGCCGGATCGACGAGCAGTACTTC. Its protein product is CASSLGAGGRIDEQYF.

The rearrangement links TRBV10-1 to TRBJ1-2; unclear D gene. Germline-derived CDR1 and CDR2 are WNHNN and SYGVQD (reference sequence). This CDR3 is 14 amino acids long. The V end was cut by 0 bases, the J end by 2 bases, with 7 bases between. CDR3 sequence reads: CASSESRENYGYTF. CDR3 DNA: TGCGCCAGCAGTGAGTCCCGAGAAAACTATGGCTACACCTTC.

The gene calls are TRBV3-1 (or the pseudogene TRBV3-2) and TRBJ1-5, with unresolved D. Germline-derived CDR1 and CDR2 are LGHDT and YNNKEL (reference sequence). This CDR3 contains 13 residues. Trimming removed 8 bases at V and 0 bases at J, with 8 bases between. As DNA, the CDR3 is TGTGCCAGCGGAGACTTTAGCAATCAGCCCCAGCATTTT. It codes for CASGDFSNQPQHF.

This clone has a single count. This chain links TRBV5-1 with TRBJ1-6; D remains ambiguous. From germline, CDR1 is SGHRS and CDR2 YFSETQ. V was shortened by 5 bases and J by 9 bases, with 18 bases between the two germline ends. This CDR3 comprises 15 residues. CDR3 coding DNA: TGCGCCAGCAGTTCCGACACCAGTCGTTTTTCACCCCTCCACTTT. It is translated as CASSSDTSRFSPLHF.

The chain joins TRBV5-6 to TRBJ2-2; 12 bases agree with TRBD2. Germline V gene sequence: CDR1 SGHDT, CDR2 YYEEEE. The CDR3 has 16 amino acids. Losses at the gene ends were 0 bases for V and 3 bases for J; bases not matched to a gene: 0. Here the CDR3 reads CASSLGLAGDTGELFF. The CDR3 region has the DNA TGTGCCAGCAGCTTGGGACTAGCGGGGGACACCGGGGAGCTGTTTTTT.

V is TRBV6-5 and J is TRBJ2-2; possible D gene TRBD1, 6 bases. The CDR3 consists of 14 residues. Trimming took 6 bases from V and 4 from J, leaving 12 bases between them. Germline CDR1 reads MNHEY; CDR2 reads SVGAGI. The CDR3 DNA sequence: TGTGCCAGCAGAACACAGGGTAGCACCGGGGAGCTGTTTTTT. Amino acid sequence: CASRTQGSTGELFF.

The chain combines TRBV5-6 with TRBJ1-5; possible D gene TRBD1, 6 bases. Trimming pared 1 base from V and 5 bases from J, leaving 10 bases between. The CDR3 consists of 14 residues. Germline CDR1 and CDR2: SGHDT and YYEEEE. The CDR3 DNA reads as TGTGCCAGCAGCTTGATACAGGGACATCAGCCCCAGCATTTT. Its protein is CASSLIQGHQPQHF.

The chain employs TRBV11-1 and TRBJ2-2; perhaps TRBD1 as D (6 bases). The CDR3 is 16 residues long. V lost 1 base and J lost 6, with 15 bases in between. The germline V gene has CDR1 SGHAT and CDR2 FQDESV (reference sequence). The CDR3 nucleotides are TGTGCCAGCAGCTTAGGGCCCCACAGGGAAGCCGGGGAGCTGTTTTTT. Its translation: CASSLGPHREAGELFF.

The chain combines TRBV29-1 with TRBJ1-1, with unresolved D. CDR3 length: 13 amino acids. Between the trimmed V and J ends, which lost 0 bases and 3 bases, there was a span of 8 bases. Germline V gene data show CDR1 as SQVTM and CDR2 as ANQGSEA. This chain's CDR3 is CSVEEPRHTEAFF. The CDR3 DNA sequence: TGCAGCGTTGAAGAACCGAGGCACACTGAAGCTTTCTTT.

This chain joins TRBV3-1 (or the pseudogene TRBV3-2) and TRBJ1-1; 9 nucleotides agree with TRBD1. The CDR3 totals 17 residues. With 2 bases clipped from V and 1 base from J, the junction kept 8 bases outside the gene matches. CDR1 is LGHDT, CDR2 YNNKEL, per germline (reference sequence). This CDR3 is CASSQSTGQGKNTEAFF. The DNA of the CDR3 is TGTGCCAGCAGCCAATCGACTGGACAGGGGAAGAACACTGAAGCTTTCTTT.

This rearrangement joins TRBV4-2 to TRBJ2-5, with 7 nucleotides matching TRBD2. V was clipped by 6 bases and J by 0 bases; unmatched bases: 10. This CDR3 spans 16 amino acids. Looked up from germline, CDR1 is LGHNA and CDR2 is YNFKEQ. CDR3 loop: CASSRQRGRYQETQYF. The CDR3 nucleotides read TGTGCCAGCAGTCGACAGCGGGGTAGGTACCAAGAGACCCAGTACTTC.

This clone appeared a few times. This chain connects TRBV30 to TRBJ2-3; D is possibly TRBD1 or TRBD2 (5 bases each). With 8 bases removed from V and 1 base from J, the gap between germline ends came to 13 bases. The germline V gene encodes CDR1 GTSNPN and CDR2 SVGIG (reference sequence). The CDR3 totals 13 residues. The CDR3 DNA reads TGTGCCCTAATGGGGGATGGCACAGATACGCAGTATTTT. It specifies CALMGDGTDTQYF. Together with reference TRBV30 and TRBJ2-3, the CDR3 gives the full variable domain: SQTIHQWPATLVQPVGSPLSLECTVEGTSNPNLYWYRQAAGRGLQLLFYSVGIGQISSEVPQNLSASRPQDRQFILSSKKLLLSDSGFYLCALMGDGTDTQYFGPGTRLTVL.

The chain uses TRBV5-4 and TRBJ2-5; D might be TRBD2 (5 bases). This CDR3 region has 14 residues. The ends were cut back, 1 base at V and 3 bases at J, with 10 bases in the middle. Germline loops: CDR1 SGHNT, CDR2 YYREEE (reference sequence). The CDR3 coding sequence is TGTGCCAGCAGCTTGTGGTCGGAGGAAGAGACCCAGTACTTC. Protein sequence: CASSLWSEEETQYF.

V usage is TRBV6-5 and J usage is TRBJ1-1; 9 bases are shared with TRBD1. There are 14 residues in the CDR3. The germline gives CDR1 MNHEY, CDR2 SVGAGI. Losses at the gene ends were 2 bases for V and 7 bases for J; bases not matched to a gene: 5. The CDR3 is CASSYRQGVGEAFF. Here the CDR3 DNA reads TGTGCCAGCAGTTACAGACAGGGGGTGGGTGAAGCTTTCTTT.

The chain combines TRBV7-9 with TRBJ1-1; D may be TRBD1 (5 bases). The CDR3 contains 17 residues. V gave up 3 bases and J gave up 1 base, with 18 bases separating them. Germline CDR1 SEHNR, CDR2 FQNEAQ (reference sequence). The CDR3 DNA sequence: TGTGCCAGCAGCTTCCTAGCGCCAACAGGTCAGAACACTGAAGCTTTCTTT. Translating gives CASSFLAPTGQNTEAFF.

The chain uses TRBV11-3 and TRBJ2-1; no clear D gene. This CDR3 spans 13 amino acids. The V end lost 0 bases, the J end lost 7 bases, and 7 bases lay between the germline ends. The germline V gene has CDR1 SGHNT and CDR2 YENEEA. The CDR3 loop reads CASSLDHQNEQFF. CDR3 nucleotide sequence: TGTGCCAGCAGCTTAGATCATCAGAATGAGCAGTTCTTC.